Below, 4 T cell receptor beta chains from the same sample are listed, as sequenced in a study of shared clonotypes between healthy human individuals. Data came from immunoSEQ multiplex PCR; TCRdb stores just in-frame clones and leaves some out. Here the sample spans about a million clones, around 77% being singletons. Sequenced: memory CD4+ T cells from PBMCs. As to subset: CD45RA-negative fraction. The receptor source for this set is a man aged 18 to 30 in good health. Some clones in this sample may be carry-over from other donors' samples.

This clone came up a few times. This chain joins TRBV14 and TRBJ1-2; TRBD1 matches at 7 bases. Trimming removed 4 bases from V and 3 bases from J; junction bases left unmatched: 2. This CDR3 contains 13 residues. Germline CDR1 SGHDN, CDR2 FVKESK. CDR3 bases: TGTGCCAGCAGCCGGGACAGAGACTATGGCTACACCTTC. It specifies CASSRDRDYGYTF.

Comments on this clone: A junction boundary mismatches the germline segment, possibly from a read error. The gene calls are TRBV6-1 and TRBJ2-2; 10 positions agree with TRBD2. Germline-derived CDR1 and CDR2 are MNHNS and SASEGT. This CDR3 has 15 amino acids. The CDR3 protein is CASSQREGRTVELFF. CDR3 DNA sequence: TGTGCCAGCAGTCAGCGGGAGGGCCGAACCGTGGAGCTGTTTTTT.

The V call is TRBV5-4, the J call TRBJ2-2, with a possible D match to TRBD1 (6 bases). Germline values: CDR1 SGHNT, CDR2 YYREEE (reference sequence). This CDR3 contains 18 residues. V was shortened by 1 base and J by 1 base, with 17 bases between the two germline ends. The CDR3 DNA reads as TGTGCCAGCAGCTTGATCGGCTGGGGCAGGGGGAACACCGGGGAGCTGTTTTTT. This codes for CASSLIGWGRGNTGELFF.

This clone showed up just once. The V call is TRBV6-5, the J call TRBJ1-5; D gene unclear. The germline V and J ends were trimmed by 6 bases and 5 bases, with 8 bases remaining between them. Germline-derived CDR1 and CDR2 are MNHEY and SVGAGI. The length of the CDR3 is 12 residues. For the CDR3, the DNA is TGTGCCAGCAGACAACCCGATCAGCCCCAGCATTTT. Amino acid sequence: CASRQPDQPQHF.